The 30 T cell receptor beta chains below come from one sample, sequenced in a study of Ad26.COV2.S vaccination and SARS-CoV-2 variants. Using immunoSEQ multiplex PCR, the repertoire was profiled, and TCRdb retains in-frame clones only, with some absent. The sample consists of about 680,000 clones, roughly nine tenths of them appearing once. Stated treatment: about 20 received Ad26.COV2.S at low or high dose, single or two shots; roughly five received placebo; per-sample allocation not given. Specimen acquisition occurred on day 63 following the initial vaccine or placebo injection. The material sequenced was peripheral blood, taken in a trial of Ad26.COV2.S vaccine versus placebo. These receptor sequences come from a person between 18 and 65 years old who received the Ad26.COV2.S COVID-19 vaccine or a placebo.

This chain joins TRBV24-1 and TRBJ2-7, with 10 bases fitting TRBD2. J gave up 9 bases and V 5 bases, and 27 bases lay outside the gene matches. Per the germline V gene, CDR1 is KGHDR and CDR2 is SFDVKD. The length of the CDR3 is 20 residues. CDR3 bases: TGTGCCACCAGTGTTCCTTCCCCTGTCCCGGGACTAGCGCCCCCTGAGTGGCAGTACTTC. Amino acids: CATSVPSPVPGLAPPEWQYF.

V is TRBV5-1 and J is TRBJ2-1, with TRBD2 matching over 12 bases. This CDR3 is 15 amino acids long. The junction had 7 bases not matched to a gene; V was cut back by 4 bases and J by 8 bases. The germline V gene has CDR1 SGHRS and CDR2 YFSETQ. CDR3 coding DNA: TGCGCCAGCAGCCCTACTAGCGGGGGGCAGGATGAGCAGTTCTTC. Its protein is CASSPTSGGQDEQFF.

The V and J genes are TRBV2 and TRBJ2-7; 7 nucleotides agree with TRBD2. The CDR3 runs 16 residues. J gave up 2 bases and V 3 bases, and 10 bases lay outside the gene matches. CDR1 SNHLY and CDR2 FYNNEI come from the germline V gene. CDR3 sequence: CASSEENRLAAYEQYF. Here the CDR3 DNA reads TGTGCCAGCAGTGAGGAGAATAGGCTAGCGGCCTACGAGCAGTACTTC.

This rearrangement joins TRBV6-2 or TRBV6-3 to TRBJ2-3, with D uncertain. V lost 5 bases, J lost 7 bases, and 16 bases lay in between. Per germline, CDR1 MNHEY and CDR2 SVGEGT. The CDR3 loop spans 14 amino acids. The CDR3 spells CASSKSVSLHTQYF. The CDR3 bases are TGTGCCAGCAGTAAGTCCGTATCATTGCATACGCAGTATTTT.

Remarks on this clone: One end of the junction varies from germline; a read error may be responsible. The rearrangement joins TRBV3-1 (or the pseudogene TRBV3-2) to TRBJ2-1; weak D call: TRBD2 (6 bases). CDR1 is LGHDT and CDR2 is YNNKEL in the germline V gene (reference sequence). The CDR3 extends over 12 amino acids. CDR3 loop: CASRQAGGEQFF. CDR3 DNA sequence: TGTGCCAGCAGACAAGCGGGTGGTGAGCAGTTCTTC.

The chain is built from TRBV6-5 and TRBJ2-7; D may be TRBD1 (6 bases). From germline, CDR1 is MNHEY and CDR2 SVGAGI. The CDR3 consists of 16 residues. V dropped 0 bases and J dropped 4 bases, with 16 bases sitting between them. This CDR3 is CASSYSTGHRIYEQYF. The CDR3 DNA sequence: TGTGCCAGCAGTTACTCGACAGGACACCGAATATACGAGCAGTACTTC.

The genes are TRBV7-2 and TRBJ2-7; 9 positions match TRBD1. The CDR3 has 14 amino acids. Germline V lookup: CDR1 SGHTA, CDR2 FQGNSA. The junction had 9 bases not matched to a gene; V was cut back by 7 bases and J by 5 bases. The CDR3 DNA follows: TGTGCCAGCACTACCGGGACAGGGAGGCACGAGCAGTACTTC. Translation: CASTTGTGRHEQYF.

This chain links TRBV15 with TRBJ2-5; D is undetermined. CDR3 size: 14 residues. V dropped 1 base and J dropped 0 bases, with 6 bases sitting between them. Per germline, CDR1 LNHNV and CDR2 YYDKDF (reference sequence). CDR3 DNA sequence: TGTGCCACCAGCAGAGCAGATAACCAAGAGACCCAGTACTTC. This gives the protein CATSRADNQETQYF.

The chain recombines TRBV7-9 with TRBJ1-4, with D maybe TRBD1 (5 bases). The CDR3 contains 16 residues. V lost 4 bases and J 0 bases, leaving 12 bases between the germline ends. CDR1 is SEHNR and CDR2 is FQNEAQ in the germline V gene (reference sequence). In DNA, the CDR3 is TGTGCCAGCAGCTCCCGACAGATTGCAACTAATGAAAAACTGTTTTTT. As protein: CASSSRQIATNEKLFF.

The CDR3, as DNA: TGTGCCAGCTCACTTCTGGGGACGGGGAATGAAAAACTGTTTTTT. It translates to CASSLLGTGNEKLFF. This chain links TRBV18 with TRBJ1-4, with a tentative D call TRBD1 (5 bases). Trimming removed 4 bases at V and 5 bases at J, with 14 bases between. Germline assignment: CDR1 KGHSH and CDR2 LQKENI. The CDR3 contains 15 residues.

The chain joins TRBV6-4 to TRBJ2-3; unclear D gene. The germline V gene encodes CDR1 MRHNA and CDR2 SNTAGT. The length of the CDR3 is 12 residues. V gave up 6 bases and J gave up 2 bases, with 6 bases separating them. The CDR3 region has the DNA TGTGCCAGCAGAGGGTTCACAGATACGCAGTATTTT. Its translation is CASRGFTDTQYF.

This sequence joins TRBV6-2 or TRBV6-3 and TRBJ2-7; tentatively, D is TRBD1 (6 bases). This CDR3 is built from 12 residues. Germline CDR1 and CDR2: MNHEY and SVGEGT. Trimming shortened V by 6 bases and J by 5 bases, and 11 bases separated the two germline ends. The CDR3 nucleotides read TGTGCCAGCAGCCAAACAGGGAACGAGCAGTACTTC. Translation: CASSQTGNEQYF.

The chain links TRBV5-1 to TRBJ2-3, with 7 bases fitting TRBD2. With 2 bases clipped from V and 8 bases from J, the junction kept 11 bases outside the gene matches. CDR1 and CDR2 (germline): SGHRS, YFSETQ. This CDR3 comprises 15 residues. CDR3 DNA: TGCGCCAGCAGCTTACTAGCGAACGAGGAGGGTACGCAGTATTTT. Its protein is CASSLLANEEGTQYF.

This clone has only one observation. The J gene is TRBJ2-7, the V gene TRBV27; 10 nucleotides agree with TRBD1. The V gene end was trimmed by 6 bases and the J gene end by 5 bases; junction bases not matched to a gene: 4. This CDR3 has 13 amino acids. The V gene's germline CDR1 is MNHEY and CDR2 SMNVEV (reference sequence). In nucleotides, the CDR3 is TGTGCCAGCAGAAGACAGGGGGCTGACGAGCAGTACTTC. Translated, it gives CASRRQGADEQYF.

The rearrangement joins TRBV5-5 to TRBJ1-1; D is possibly TRBD1 (6 bases). With 0 bases removed from V and 4 bases from J, the gap between germline ends came to 13 bases. This CDR3 is 15 amino acids long. Germline assignment: CDR1 SGHKS and CDR2 YYEKEE (reference sequence). In DNA form, the CDR3 reads TGTGCCAGCAGCTTGGAGGGACAAATTCCCACTGAAGCTTTCTTT. Residues: CASSLEGQIPTEAFF.

The chain uses TRBV5-1 and TRBJ2-7; D gene uncertain. CDR1 is SGHRS, CDR2 YFSETQ, per germline. The CDR3 has 12 residues. V gave up 4 bases and J gave up 6 bases, with 11 bases separating them. The CDR3 nucleotides read TGCGCCAGCAGCCCCGTCAGCCGCGAGCAGTACTTC. Amino acids: CASSPVSREQYF.

The chain has TRBV6-4 and TRBJ1-6; no firm D call. V was shortened by 2 bases and J by 7 bases, with 9 bases between the two germline ends. CDR1 is MRHNA and CDR2 is SNTAGT in the germline V gene. The CDR3 is 14 residues long. CDR3 sequence: CASSDTTWNSPLHF. In DNA form, the CDR3 reads TGTGCCAGCAGTGACACCACATGGAATTCACCCCTCCACTTT.

The J gene is TRBJ2-1, the V gene TRBV7-6, with 8 bases fitting TRBD2. The V gene end was trimmed by 4 bases and the J gene end by 2 bases; junction bases not matched to a gene: 7. The germline CDR1 and CDR2 sequences are SGHVS and FNYEAQ. This CDR3 has 16 residues. The DNA for the CDR3 is TGTGCCAGCAGCTACACTGTAGCGGGGACCTACAATGAGCAGTTCTTC. Its translation: CASSYTVAGTYNEQFF.

CDR3 nucleotide sequence: TGTGCCAGCAGCCGAACAGGGGGGGTCTCCTACGAGCAGTACTTC. This gives the protein CASSRTGGVSYEQYF. The chain is built from TRBV3-1 (or the pseudogene TRBV3-2) and TRBJ2-7, with D possibly being TRBD1 (8 bases). Germline V gene data show CDR1 as LGHDT and CDR2 as YNNKEL (reference sequence). V gave up 4 bases and J gave up 0 bases, with 13 bases separating them. The CDR3 runs to 15 residues.

The genes are TRBV9 and TRBJ2-1; D is possibly TRBD1 (6 bases). The CDR3 runs 13 residues. The germline V gene has CDR1 SGDLS and CDR2 YYNGEE. The V end was cut by 2 bases, the J end by 5 bases, with 8 bases between. CDR3 DNA: TGTGCCAGCAGCGTCAACAGGGACAATGAGCAGTTCTTC. It codes for CASSVNRDNEQFF.

This clone has just a few counts. V and J are TRBV9 and TRBJ2-3; 7 nucleotides line up with TRBD2. Germline CDR1 SGDLS, CDR2 YYNGEE. V lost 0 bases to trimming and J lost 9 bases; unmatched junction nucleotides: 7. This CDR3 has 14 residues. This CDR3 is CASSVAGGVGTQYF. The CDR3 DNA reads TGTGCCAGCAGCGTAGCTGGGGGGGTTGGGACGCAGTATTTT.

This rearrangement joins TRBV7-9 to TRBJ2-1; 14 nucleotides line up with TRBD2. CDR1 and CDR2 from the germline V gene are SEHNR and FQNEAQ (reference sequence). V lost 5 bases to trimming and J lost 8 bases; unmatched junction nucleotides: 11. This CDR3 is 17 amino acids long. CDR3 amino acids: CASSPGTSGSLAHEQFF. CDR3 nucleotides: TGTGCCAGCAGCCCAGGGACTAGCGGGAGTTTGGCCCATGAGCAGTTCTTC.

This clone turned up a few times. The chain has TRBV5-1 and TRBJ1-4; D is ambiguous. CDR1 is SGHRS, CDR2 YFSETQ, per germline. The V end was cut by 0 bases, the J end by 6 bases, with 6 bases between. This CDR3 comprises 13 residues. This CDR3 is CASSLAPDEKLFF. CDR3 DNA: TGCGCCAGCAGCTTGGCTCCGGATGAAAAACTGTTTTTT.

The rearrangement links TRBV7-9 to TRBJ2-7, with 9 bases lining up with TRBD1. The CDR3 runs 16 residues. Unmatched junction bases numbered 4, after V lost 0 bases and J lost 1 base. The germline CDR1 and CDR2 sequences are SEHNR and FQNEAQ (reference sequence). CDR3 protein: CASSLARGTGSYEQYF. The DNA of the CDR3 is TGTGCCAGCAGCTTAGCCAGGGGGACAGGGTCCTACGAGCAGTACTTC.

Notes on this clone: Other DNA sequences in this sample translate to the same CDR3. The chain employs TRBV5-1 and TRBJ2-1, with 9 bases aligning to TRBD2. Unmatched junction bases numbered 2, after V lost 4 bases and J lost 3 bases. Germline V gene data show CDR1 as SGHRS and CDR2 as YFSETQ. There are 14 residues in the CDR3. DNA for the CDR3: TGCGCCAGCAGCAGTAGCGGGAGCTACAATGAGCAGTTCTTC. It yields the protein CASSSSGSYNEQFF.

DNA of the CDR3: TGTGCCAGCAGTGACCTATTGGACGGCTCCTACGAGCAGTACTTC. As protein: CASSDLLDGSYEQYF. V usage is TRBV6-1 and J usage is TRBJ2-7, with unresolved D. This CDR3 contains 15 residues. In germline, CDR1 is MNHNS, CDR2 SASEGT. Trimming stripped 3 bases from V and 0 bases from J, with 12 bases between.

CDR3 loop: CASTAVPGTEAFF. The DNA for the CDR3 is TGTGCCAGCACCGCTGTCCCGGGGACTGAAGCTTTCTTT. J is TRBJ1-1 and V is TRBV11-2; D call uncertain. Trimming cost V 7 bases and J 5 bases, with 14 bases left between them. This CDR3 region has 13 residues. Germline values: CDR1 SGHAT, CDR2 FQNNGV.

The chain couples TRBV19 to TRBJ2-7; TRBD2 agrees at 7 bases. The CDR3 consists of 15 residues. Germline V lookup: CDR1 LNHDA, CDR2 SQIVND (reference sequence). V lost 5 bases and J lost 1; bases outside the gene matches: 8. The CDR3 loop reads CASSGGLGRSYEQYF. The CDR3 bases are TGTGCCAGTAGTGGCGGACTAGGACGGTCCTACGAGCAGTACTTC.

This clone was seen only a few times. The chain carries TRBV12-3 or TRBV12-4 and TRBJ1-4; D unresolved. The CDR3 runs to 13 residues. The ends were cut back, 0 bases at V and 7 bases at J, with 6 bases in the middle. This CDR3 is CASSLAWGEKLFF. The CDR3 coding sequence is TGTGCCAGCAGTTTAGCGTGGGGTGAAAAACTGTTTTTT.

The count of this clone is one. The chain is built from TRBV5-8 and TRBJ2-3; 7 bases line up with TRBD2. This CDR3 is built from 15 residues. Germline CDR1 reads SGHTS; CDR2 reads YDEGEE. The trim removed 2 bases at V and 3 bases at J, leaving 6 bases unmatched. CDR3 nucleotide sequence: TGTGCCAGCAGCTTAGAAGTCGGGGGGACAGATACGCAGTATTTT. Translation: CASSLEVGGTDTQYF.